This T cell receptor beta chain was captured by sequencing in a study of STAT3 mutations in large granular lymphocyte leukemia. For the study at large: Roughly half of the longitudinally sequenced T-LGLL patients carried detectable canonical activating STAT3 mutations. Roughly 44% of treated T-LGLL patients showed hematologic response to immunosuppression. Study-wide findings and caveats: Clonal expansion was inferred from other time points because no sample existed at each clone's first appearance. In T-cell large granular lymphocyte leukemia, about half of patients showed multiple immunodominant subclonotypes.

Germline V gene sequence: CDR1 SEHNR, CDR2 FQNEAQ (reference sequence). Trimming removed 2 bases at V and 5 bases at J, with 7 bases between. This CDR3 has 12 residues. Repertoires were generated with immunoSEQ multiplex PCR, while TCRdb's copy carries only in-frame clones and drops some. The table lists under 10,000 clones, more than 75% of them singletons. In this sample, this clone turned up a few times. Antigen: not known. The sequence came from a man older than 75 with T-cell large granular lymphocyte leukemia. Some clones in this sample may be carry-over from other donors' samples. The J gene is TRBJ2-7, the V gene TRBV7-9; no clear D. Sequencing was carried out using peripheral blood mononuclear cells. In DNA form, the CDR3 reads TGTGCCAGCAGCTTACTTGGAGACGAGCAGTACTTC. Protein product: CASSLLGDEQYF. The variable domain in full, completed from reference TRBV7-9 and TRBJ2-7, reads DTGVSQNPRHKITKRGQNVTFRCDPISEHNRLYWYRQTLGQGPEFLTYFQNEAQLEKSRLLSDRFSAERPKGSFSTLEIQRTEQGDSAMYLCASSLLGDEQYFGPGTRLTVT.